The rows below give T cell receptor beta chains drawn from one sample of a study of T cells in Graves' hyperthyroidism and ophthalmopathy. TCRdb re-called the multiplex PCR reads through MiXCR, storing one row per CDR3 protein. Of approximately 500,000 distinct CDR3 sequences listed, around 42% are singletons. The sample taken for sequencing was peripheral blood or thyroid tissue (not recorded which). These receptor sequences come from a woman aged 18-30 years with Graves' hyperthyroidism. Both conserved end residues are trimmed from each CDR3. Clone sizes are given selectively: once, few, many, or a class where the clone is expanded.

>many|TRBJ1-2|TRBV27
ASRLQENYGYT
>.|TRBJ2-5|TRBV11-3
ASSPWGLPN
>.|TRBJ1-6|TRBV29-1
SMGQGVNSPLH
>many|TRBJ2-7|TRBV6-5
AIGGFPEQY
>.|TRBJ1-2|TRBV7-3
ASSQPITVYGYT
>many|TRBJ1-5|TRBV5-1
ASSLIGDQPQH
>many|TRBJ1-6|TRBV9
ASSVGAQRINSPLH
>.|TRBJ1-5|TRBV4-1
ASSHSWGRPQH
>many|TRBJ2-7|TRBV7-9
ASSRKGTSGDPDEQY
>many|TRBJ1-4|TRBV11-2
ASSLGAGGSGEKLF
>many|TRBJ1-2|TRBV15
ATSREAENYGYT
>few|TRBJ1-3|TRBV7-9
ASNTYREQDGNTIY
>many|TRBJ2-7|TRBV24-1
ATSDLRDEQY
>.|TRBJ2-5|TRBV7-9
ASSLLGGRGETQY
>.|TRBJ1-1|TRBV29-1
SARTETATNYVNTEAF
>.|TRBJ2-7|TRBV13
ASSGPGEAGEQY
>many|TRBJ2-7|TRBV7-9
ASREGEEAYEQY
>many|TRBJ1-5|TRBV19
ASSIGPTGHSNQPQH
>many|TRBJ2-5|TRBV6-5
ASRGDWGGETQY
>.|TRBJ2-7|TRBV2
ASKEEVEEQY
>many|TRBJ1-5|TRBV12-3/TRBV12-4
ASRVDLGNQPQH
>once|TRBJ1-2|TRBV29-1
SDPRGQNYGYT
>.|TRBJ1-2|TRBV2
ASSYGTGYHGYT
>many|TRBJ2-1|TRBV7-9
ASSGTSGTYNEQF
>few|TRBJ2-3|TRBV24-1
ATSDSGITKDTQY
>many|TRBJ2-7|TRBV7-8
ASSLSGKGNYEQY
>many|TRBJ1-1|TRBV10-3
AISGQTLMNTEAF
>few|TRBJ1-5|TRBV20-1
SAKQGFNQPQH
>.|TRBJ2-3|TRBV7-2
ASSLVRELTDTQY
>.|TRBJ2-5|TRBV7-2
ASSQGRGEETQY
>few|TRBJ2-7|TRBV10-3
ASSPGQAGLEQY
>.|TRBJ1-5|TRBV2
ASSGSGGYSNQPQH
>many|TRBJ2-5|TRBV7-2
ASSLGTVDQETQY
>.|TRBJ1-1|TRBV20-1
SAKTPGIEAF
>many|TRBJ2-2|TRBV9
ASSTRAANTGELF
>.|TRBJ2-7|TRBV29-1
SVDGDEQY
>many|TRBJ1-2|TRBV6-5
ASGGMSANYGYT
>many|TRBJ2-3|TRBV10-3
ATSGQGTDTQY
>many|TRBJ2-7|TRBV9
ASSVSAETGYEQY
>.|TRBJ1-4|TRBV11-2
ASSIGQSTNEKLF
>.|TRBJ1-2|TRBV4-1
ASRNPGQGADYGYT
>many|TRBJ2-5|TRBV7-8
ASSRVPTGRETQY
>many|TRBJ1-5|TRBV12-3/TRBV12-4
ASTLGDSYSNQPQH
>.|TRBJ2-5|TRBV7-9
AISVGEETQY
>few|TRBJ1-5|TRBV2
ASRDRDSSQPQH
>many|TRBJ2-5|TRBV6-1
ASRLGHDKETQY
>many|TRBJ2-5|TRBV11-3
ASSPPPLETQY
>many|TRBJ2-5|TRBV20-1
SAVLPGPRQETQY
>many|TRBJ2-7|TRBV6-6
ASTKGRDRPA
>.|TRBJ1-1|TRBV29-1
SLATGDEAF
>.|TRBJ2-7|TRBV7-6
ASSFAADGGYEQY
>.|TRBJ2-7|TRBV9
ASSFRPTSGLTYEQY
>.|TRBJ2-7|TRBV20-1
SPGTSGRSYEQY